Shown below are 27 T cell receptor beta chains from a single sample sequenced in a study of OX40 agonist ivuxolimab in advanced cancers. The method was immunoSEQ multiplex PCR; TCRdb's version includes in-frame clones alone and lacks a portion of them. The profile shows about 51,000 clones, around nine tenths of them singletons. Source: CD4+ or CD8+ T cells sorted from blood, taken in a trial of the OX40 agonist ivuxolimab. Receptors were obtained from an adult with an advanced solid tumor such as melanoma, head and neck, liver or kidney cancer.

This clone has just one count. CDR3 residues: CAILGQTYEQYF. In nucleotides, the CDR3 is TGTGCCATCCTTGGCCAGACCTACGAGCAGTACTTC. V gene TRBV10-3 combines with J gene TRBJ2-7; D is ambiguous. V lost 8 bases, J lost 2 bases, and 10 bases lay in between. The CDR3 consists of 12 residues. Germline assignment: CDR1 ENHRY and CDR2 SYGVKD.

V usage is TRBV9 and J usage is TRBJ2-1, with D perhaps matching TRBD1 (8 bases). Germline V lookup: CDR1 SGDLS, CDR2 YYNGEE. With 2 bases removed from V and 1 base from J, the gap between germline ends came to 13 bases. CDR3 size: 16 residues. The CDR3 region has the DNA TGTGCCAGCAGCGTCTCACAGGGGGGGTCCTACAATGAGCAGTTCTTC. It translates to CASSVSQGGSYNEQFF.

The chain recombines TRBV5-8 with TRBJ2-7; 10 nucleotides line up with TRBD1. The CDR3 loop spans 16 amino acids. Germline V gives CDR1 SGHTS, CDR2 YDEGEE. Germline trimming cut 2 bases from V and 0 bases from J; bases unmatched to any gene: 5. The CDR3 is CASSLSGTGASYEQYF. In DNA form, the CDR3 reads TGTGCCAGCAGCTTATCCGGGACAGGGGCCTCCTACGAGCAGTACTTC.

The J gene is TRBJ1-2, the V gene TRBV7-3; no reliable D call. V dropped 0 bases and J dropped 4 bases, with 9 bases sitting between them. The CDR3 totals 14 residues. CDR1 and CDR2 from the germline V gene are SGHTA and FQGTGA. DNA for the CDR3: TGTGCCAGCAGCTTAACCCCGGACGGCTATGGCTACACCTTC. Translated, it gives CASSLTPDGYGYTF. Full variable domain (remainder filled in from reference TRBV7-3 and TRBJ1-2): GAGVSQTPSNKVTEKGKYVELRCDPISGHTALYWYRQSLGQGPEFLIYFQGTGAADDSGLPNDRFFAVRPEGSVSTLKIQRTERGDSAVYLCASSLTPDGYGYTFGSGTRLTVV.

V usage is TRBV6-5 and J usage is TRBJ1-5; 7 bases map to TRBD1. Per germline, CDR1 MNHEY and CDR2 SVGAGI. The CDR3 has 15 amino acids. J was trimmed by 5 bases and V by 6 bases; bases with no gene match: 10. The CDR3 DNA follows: TGTGCCAGCAGCCCTATTCGGGACAGCTATCAGCCCCAGCATTTT. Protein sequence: CASSPIRDSYQPQHF.

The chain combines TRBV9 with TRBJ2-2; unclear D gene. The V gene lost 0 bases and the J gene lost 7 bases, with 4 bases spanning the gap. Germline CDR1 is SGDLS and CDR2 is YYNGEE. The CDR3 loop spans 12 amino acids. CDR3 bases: TGTGCCAGCAGCGTAGATGTCGGGGAGCTGTTTTTT. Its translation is CASSVDVGELFF.

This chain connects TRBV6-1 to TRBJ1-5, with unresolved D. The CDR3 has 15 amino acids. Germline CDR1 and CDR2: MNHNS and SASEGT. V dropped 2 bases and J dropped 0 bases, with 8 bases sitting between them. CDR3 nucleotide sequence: TGTGCCAGCAGTGAAACCCTCAATAGCAATCAGCCCCAGCATTTT. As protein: CASSETLNSNQPQHF.

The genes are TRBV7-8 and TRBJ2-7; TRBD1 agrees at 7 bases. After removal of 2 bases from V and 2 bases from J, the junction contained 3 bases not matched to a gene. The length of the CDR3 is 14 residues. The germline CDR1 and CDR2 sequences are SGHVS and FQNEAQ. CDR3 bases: TGTGCCAGCAGCTTATACGGACAGGCCTACGAGCAGTACTTC. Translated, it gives CASSLYGQAYEQYF.

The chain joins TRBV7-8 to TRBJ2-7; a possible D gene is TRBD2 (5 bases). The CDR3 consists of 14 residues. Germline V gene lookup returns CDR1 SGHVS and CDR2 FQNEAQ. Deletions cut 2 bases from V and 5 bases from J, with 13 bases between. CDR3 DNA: TGTGCCAGCAGCTTAAGGCGGGTCGGCCACGAGCAGTACTTC. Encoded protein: CASSLRRVGHEQYF.

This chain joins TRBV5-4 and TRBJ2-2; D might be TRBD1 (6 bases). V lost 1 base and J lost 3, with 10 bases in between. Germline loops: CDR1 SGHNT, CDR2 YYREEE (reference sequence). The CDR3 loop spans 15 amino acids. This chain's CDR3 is CASSLQGGHTGELFF. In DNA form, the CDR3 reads TGTGCCAGCAGCTTGCAAGGGGGTCACACCGGGGAGCTGTTTTTT.

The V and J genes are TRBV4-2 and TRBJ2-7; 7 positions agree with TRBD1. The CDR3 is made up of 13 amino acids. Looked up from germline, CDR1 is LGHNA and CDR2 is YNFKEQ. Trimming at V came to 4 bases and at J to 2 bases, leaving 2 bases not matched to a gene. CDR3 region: CASSRDRAYEQYF. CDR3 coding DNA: TGTGCCAGCAGCCGGGACAGAGCCTACGAGCAGTACTTC.

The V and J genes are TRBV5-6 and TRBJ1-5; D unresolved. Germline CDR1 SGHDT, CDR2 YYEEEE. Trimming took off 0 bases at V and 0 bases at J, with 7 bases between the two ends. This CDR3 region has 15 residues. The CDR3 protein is CASSLAGYSNQPQHF. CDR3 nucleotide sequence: TGTGCCAGCAGCTTGGCGGGGTATAGCAATCAGCCCCAGCATTTT.

The CDR3 DNA sequence: TGCGCCAGCAGCCAAGGGATTAAAGGGGAAAAACTGTTTTTT. As protein: CASSQGIKGEKLFF. The chain carries TRBV4-1 and TRBJ1-4, with D unresolved. V shed 1 base and J shed 8 bases, with 11 bases lying between them. Germline CDR1 MGHRA, CDR2 YSYEKL. CDR3 length: 14 residues.

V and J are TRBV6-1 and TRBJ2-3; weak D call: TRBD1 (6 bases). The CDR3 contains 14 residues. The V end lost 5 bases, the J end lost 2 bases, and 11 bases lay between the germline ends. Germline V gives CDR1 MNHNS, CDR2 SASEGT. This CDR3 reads CASSPTGTTDTQYF. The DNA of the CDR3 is TGTGCCAGCAGTCCCACAGGGACCACAGATACGCAGTATTTT.

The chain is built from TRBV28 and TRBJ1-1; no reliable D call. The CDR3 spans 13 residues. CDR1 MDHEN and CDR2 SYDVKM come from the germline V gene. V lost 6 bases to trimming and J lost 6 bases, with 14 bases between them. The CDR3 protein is CASRSPIVSEAFF. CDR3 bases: TGTGCCAGCAGATCTCCAATTGTTTCTGAAGCTTTCTTT.

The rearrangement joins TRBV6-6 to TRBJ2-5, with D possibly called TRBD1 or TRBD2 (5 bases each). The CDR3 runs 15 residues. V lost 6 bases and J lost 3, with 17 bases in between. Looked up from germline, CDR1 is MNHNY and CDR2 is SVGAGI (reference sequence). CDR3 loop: CASRSNDVGEETQYF. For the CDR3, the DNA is TGTGCCAGCAGATCTAACGACGTGGGGGAAGAGACCCAGTACTTC.

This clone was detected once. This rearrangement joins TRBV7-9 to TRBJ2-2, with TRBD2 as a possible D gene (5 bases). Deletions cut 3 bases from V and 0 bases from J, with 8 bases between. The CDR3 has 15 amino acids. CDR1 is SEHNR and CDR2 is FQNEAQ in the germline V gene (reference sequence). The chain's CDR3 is CASSFGLTNTGELFF. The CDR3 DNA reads TGTGCCAGCAGCTTCGGACTCACGAACACCGGGGAGCTGTTTTTT.

Written as DNA, the CDR3 is TGTGCCAGTCTCCCTAGCGGGAGGGTGGCAGATACGCAGTATTTT. Residues: CASLPSGRVADTQYF. The genes are TRBV6-1 and TRBJ2-3; TRBD2 matches at 12 bases. The CDR3 length is 15 residues. Trimming cost V 9 bases and J 4 bases; bases outside gene matches: 8. Per the germline V gene, CDR1 is MNHNS and CDR2 is SASEGT.

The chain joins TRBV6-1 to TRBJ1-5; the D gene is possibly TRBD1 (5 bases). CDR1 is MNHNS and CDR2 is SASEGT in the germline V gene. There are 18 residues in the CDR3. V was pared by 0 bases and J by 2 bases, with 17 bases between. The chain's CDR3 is CASSEARGLGVGNQPQHF. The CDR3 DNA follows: TGTGCCAGCAGTGAAGCGAGAGGCTTAGGGGTCGGCAATCAGCCCCAGCATTTT.

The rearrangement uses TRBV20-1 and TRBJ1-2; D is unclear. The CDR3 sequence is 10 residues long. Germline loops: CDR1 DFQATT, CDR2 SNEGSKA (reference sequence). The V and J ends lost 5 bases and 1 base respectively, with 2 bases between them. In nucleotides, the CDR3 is TGCAGTGCTTTTAACTATGGCTACACCTTC. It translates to CSAFNYGYTF.

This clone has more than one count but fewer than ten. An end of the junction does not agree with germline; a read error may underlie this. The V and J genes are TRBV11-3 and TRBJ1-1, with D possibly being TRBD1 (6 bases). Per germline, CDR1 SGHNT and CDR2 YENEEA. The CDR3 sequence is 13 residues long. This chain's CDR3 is CASSLEGDTEAFF. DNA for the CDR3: TGTGCCAGCAGCCTAGAGGGGGACACTGAAGCTTTCTTT.

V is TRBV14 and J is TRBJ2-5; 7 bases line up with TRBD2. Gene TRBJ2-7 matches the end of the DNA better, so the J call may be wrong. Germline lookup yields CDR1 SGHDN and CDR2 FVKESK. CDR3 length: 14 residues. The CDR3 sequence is CASSPRRGGYEQYF. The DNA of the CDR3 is TGTGCCAGCAGCCCCCGACGGGGAGGGTACGAGCAGTACTTC.

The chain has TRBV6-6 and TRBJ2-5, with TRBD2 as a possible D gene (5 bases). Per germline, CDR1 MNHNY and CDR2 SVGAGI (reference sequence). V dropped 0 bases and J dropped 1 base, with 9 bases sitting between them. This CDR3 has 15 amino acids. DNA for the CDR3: TGTGCCAGCAGTTACTCCCAAGGGAGCCAAGAGACCCAGTACTTC. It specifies CASSYSQGSQETQYF.

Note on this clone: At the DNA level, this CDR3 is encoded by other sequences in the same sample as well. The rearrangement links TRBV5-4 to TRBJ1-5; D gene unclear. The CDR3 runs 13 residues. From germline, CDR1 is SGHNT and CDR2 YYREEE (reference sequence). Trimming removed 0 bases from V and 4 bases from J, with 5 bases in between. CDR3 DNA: TGTGCCAGCAGCTTGGATATAAATCAGCCCCAGCATTTT. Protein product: CASSLDINQPQHF.

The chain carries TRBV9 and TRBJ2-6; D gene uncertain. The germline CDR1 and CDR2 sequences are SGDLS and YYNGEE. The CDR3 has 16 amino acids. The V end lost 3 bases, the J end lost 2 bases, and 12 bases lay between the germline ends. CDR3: CASSAQPHTGANVLTF. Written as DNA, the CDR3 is TGTGCCAGCAGCGCCCAGCCGCACACTGGGGCCAACGTCCTGACTTTC.

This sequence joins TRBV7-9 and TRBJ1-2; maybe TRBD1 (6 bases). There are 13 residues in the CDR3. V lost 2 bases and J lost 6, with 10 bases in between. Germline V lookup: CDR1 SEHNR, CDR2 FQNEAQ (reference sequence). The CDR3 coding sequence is TGTGCCAGCAGCTTAACAGGGAGGGATGGCTACACCTTC. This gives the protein CASSLTGRDGYTF.

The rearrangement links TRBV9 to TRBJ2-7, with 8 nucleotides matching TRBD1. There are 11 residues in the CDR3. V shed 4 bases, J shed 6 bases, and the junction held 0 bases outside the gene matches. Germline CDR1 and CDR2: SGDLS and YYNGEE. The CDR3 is CASSTGGEQYF. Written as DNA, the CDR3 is TGTGCCAGCAGCACAGGGGGCGAGCAGTACTTC.